The rows below give T cell receptor beta chains drawn from one sample of a study of cytomegalovirus exposure and HLA in healthy donors. Libraries were prepared by immunoSEQ multiplex PCR; TCRdb keeps only in-frame clonotypes and omits some of them. The sample has over 85,000 clones; about four fifths are singletons. The sample taken for sequencing was PBMCs. These receptors were obtained from a man aged 40-49 years in good health and CMV-seropositive. Both conserved end residues are part of each CDR3. Fields, in order: D gene, clone size, V gene, J gene, CDR3 DNA, CDR3 protein. The D gene is left open where the match is weak. A clone size is listed for some rows: how often the clone was seen (once, few, many), or a class if it is expanded.

D gene: NA
clone size: NA
V gene: TRBV15
J gene: TRBJ1-1
CDR3 DNA: TGTGCCACCAGCAGAGAGGCCGGAGGCTACACTGAAGCTTTCTTT
CDR3 protein: CATSREAGGYTEAFF

D gene: TRBD1
clone size: NA
V gene: TRBV10-3
J gene: TRBJ1-6
CDR3 DNA: TGTGCCATCAGTGAGCGGACAGGGGCGGATTCACCCCTCCACTTT
CDR3 protein: CAISERTGADSPLHF

D gene: NA
clone size: NA
V gene: TRBV11-3
J gene: TRBJ2-5
CDR3 DNA: TGTGCCAGCAGCCCGCCCCAGGCAGGCCAAGAGACCCAGTACTTC
CDR3 protein: CASSPPQAGQETQYF

D gene: TRBD1
clone size: NA
V gene: TRBV6-1
J gene: TRBJ1-2
CDR3 DNA: TGTGCCAGCAGTTCAGGGGGCTTCTATGGCTACACCTTC
CDR3 protein: CASSSGGFYGYTF

D gene: TRBD2
clone size: NA
V gene: TRBV5-5
J gene: TRBJ2-5
CDR3 DNA: TGTGCCAGCAGCTGGGGGTACTCCGGGACTAGAGGGTCAGAGACCCAGTACTTC
CDR3 protein: CASSWGYSGTRGSETQYF

D gene: NA
clone size: NA
V gene: TRBV6-1
J gene: TRBJ1-6
CDR3 DNA: TGTGCCAGCAGTGACCGGGATTTTAATTCACCCCTCCACTTT
CDR3 protein: CASSDRDFNSPLHF

D gene: TRBD1
clone size: few
V gene: TRBV13
J gene: TRBJ2-5
CDR3 DNA: TGTGCCAGCAGCTCCCGACAGGGGGGGGAGACCCAGTACTTC
CDR3 protein: CASSSRQGGETQYF

D gene: NA
clone size: NA
V gene: TRBV6-6
J gene: TRBJ2-5
CDR3 DNA: TGTGCCAGCAGGACACAGGGCGCCAGGGAGACCCAGTACTTC
CDR3 protein: CASRTQGARETQYF

D gene: TRBD2
clone size: NA
V gene: TRBV7-2
J gene: TRBJ2-1
CDR3 DNA: TGTGCCAGCAGCAAAGTAGCGGGAGTTAATGAGCAGTTCTTC
CDR3 protein: CASSKVAGVNEQFF

D gene: NA
clone size: NA
V gene: TRBV11-3
J gene: TRBJ2-1
CDR3 DNA: TGTGCCAGCAGCCGGGGAGACTACAATGAGCAGTTCTTC
CDR3 protein: CASSRGDYNEQFF

D gene: NA
clone size: NA
V gene: TRBV5-4
J gene: TRBJ1-2
CDR3 DNA: TGTGCCAGCAGCCCAGACCAGACAGGAGTCTATGGCTACACCTTC
CDR3 protein: CASSPDQTGVYGYTF

D gene: NA
clone size: NA
V gene: TRBV11-1
J gene: TRBJ1-1
CDR3 DNA: TGTGCCAGCAGGGCAACTTCGGGACACAGGAACACTGAAGCTTTCTTT
CDR3 protein: CASRATSGHRNTEAFF

D gene: TRBD1
clone size: few
V gene: TRBV27
J gene: TRBJ1-2
CDR3 DNA: TGTGCCAGCAGTTTACAGGGGGCTTCAGGCGGCTACACCTTC
CDR3 protein: CASSLQGASGGYTF

D gene: NA
clone size: NA
V gene: TRBV2
J gene: TRBJ1-2
CDR3 DNA: TGTGCCAGCGACCCGACAAACACGCTACCTAACTATGGCTACACCTTC
CDR3 protein: CASDPTNTLPNYGYTF

D gene: NA
clone size: NA
V gene: TRBV4-2
J gene: TRBJ1-1
CDR3 DNA: TGTGCCAGCAGCCAAGGGGGCGGCGGGGACACTGAAGCTTTCTTT
CDR3 protein: CASSQGGGGDTEAFF